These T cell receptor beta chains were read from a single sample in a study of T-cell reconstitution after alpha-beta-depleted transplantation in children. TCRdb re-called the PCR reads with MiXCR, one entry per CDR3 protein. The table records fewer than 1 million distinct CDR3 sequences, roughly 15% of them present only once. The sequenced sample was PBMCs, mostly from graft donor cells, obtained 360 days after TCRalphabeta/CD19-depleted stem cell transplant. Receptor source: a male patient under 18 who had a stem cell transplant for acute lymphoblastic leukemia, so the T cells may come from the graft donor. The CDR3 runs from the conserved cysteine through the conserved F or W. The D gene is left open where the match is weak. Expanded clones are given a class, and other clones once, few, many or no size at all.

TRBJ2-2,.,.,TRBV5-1,TGCGCCAGCAGCTTGGCTGGGATTGGGGCCGGGGAGCTGTTTTTT,CASSLAGIGAGELFF
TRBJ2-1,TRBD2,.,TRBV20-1,TGCAGTGCTAGAGTTCCGGGACTAGGGTACAATGAGCAGTTCTTC,CSARVPGLGYNEQFF
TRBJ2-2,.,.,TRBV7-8,TGTGCCAGCAGCAACCGACAAACCCAACTGAACACCGGGGAGCTGTTTTTT,CASSNRQTQLNTGELFF
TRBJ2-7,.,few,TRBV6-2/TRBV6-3,TGTGCCAGCAGGCCCGGGACTTTCTACGAGCAGTACTTC,CASRPGTFYEQYF
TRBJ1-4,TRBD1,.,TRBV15,TGTGCCACCAGCACCGGACAGGGCGCTAATGAAAAACTGTTTTTT,CATSTGQGANEKLFF
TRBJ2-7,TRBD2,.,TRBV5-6,TGTGCCAGCAGCTTGTCCAGCGGGGGAACCTACGAGCAGTACTTC,CASSLSSGGTYEQYF
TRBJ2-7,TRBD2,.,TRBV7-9,TGTGCCAGCAGGCCCGCGGAGCGGGGCGGCTCCTACGAGCAGTACTTC,CASRPAERGGSYEQYF
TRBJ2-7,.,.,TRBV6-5,TGTGCCAGCAGTTCGGTGCCGGGGGACATCGCCTACGAGCAGTACTTC,CASSSVPGDIAYEQYF
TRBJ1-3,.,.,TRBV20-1,TGCAGTGCTCGCCTCGGACCCTCCGGAAACACCATATATTTT,CSARLGPSGNTIYF
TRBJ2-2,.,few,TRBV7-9,TGTGCCAGCAGCTCCCGATCCCTTGGGGGCTTTACCGGGGAGCTGTTTTTT,CASSSRSLGGFTGELFF
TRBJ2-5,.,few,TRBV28,TGTGCCAGCAGTTTCCAGGGGCTGGGAGAGACCCAGTACTTC,CASSFQGLGETQYF
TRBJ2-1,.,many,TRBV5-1,TGCGCCAGCAGCTTGATCCTTTCTAACCTCCCTTCCTACAATGAGCAGTTCTTC,CASSLILSNLPSYNEQFF
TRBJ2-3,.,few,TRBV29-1,TGCAGCGTAATCCCCGGAGATACGCAGTATTTT,CSVIPGDTQYF
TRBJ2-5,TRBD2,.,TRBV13,TGTGCCAGCAGCTGGTCTAGCGGTCTGACCCAGTACTTC,CASSWSSGLTQYF
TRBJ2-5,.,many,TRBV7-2,TGTGCCAGCAGCTCTAGCAAGGAGACCCAGTACTTC,CASSSSKETQYF
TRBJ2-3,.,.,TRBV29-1,TGCAGCGTCCGGGAATGGGGCCCAGATACGCAGTATTTT,CSVREWGPDTQYF
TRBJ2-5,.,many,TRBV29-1,TGCAGCGTTGAGTGGCGGGGTTTGGGAGAGACCCAGTACTTC,CSVEWRGLGETQYF
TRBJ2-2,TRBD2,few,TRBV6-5,TGTGCCAGCAGTCACCGGACTAGTCTGCCCGGGGAGCTGTTTTTT,CASSHRTSLPGELFF
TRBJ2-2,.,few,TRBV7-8,TGTGCCAGCAGCTCCCGGCGGACCGCGAACACCGGGGAGCTGTTTTTT,CASSSRRTANTGELFF
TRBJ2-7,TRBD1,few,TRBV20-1,TGCGCAACAGGGGTCGGGGAGCAGTACTTC,CATGVGEQYF
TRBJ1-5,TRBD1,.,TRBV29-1,TGCAGCGTGGGACAGGGGCAACAGCCCCAGCATTTT,CSVGQGQQPQHF
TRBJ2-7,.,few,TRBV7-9,TGTGCCAGCAGCTTAGGCGCCAGGGCCTACGAGCAGTACTTC,CASSLGARAYEQYF
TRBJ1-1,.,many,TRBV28,TGTGCCAGCAGTCCTGGGACCTTGAACACTGAAGCTTTCTTT,CASSPGTLNTEAFF
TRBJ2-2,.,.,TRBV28,TGTGCCAGCAGTTTACAGGGTTGGAACACCGGGGAGCTGTTTTTT,CASSLQGWNTGELFF